The 28 T cell receptor beta chains given below trace back to one sample, sequenced in a study of T cell clonality in common variable immunodeficiency. Repertoires were generated with immunoSEQ multiplex PCR, while TCRdb's copy carries only in-frame clones and drops some. The sample counts around 50,000 clones, none seen once; the ten largest own about 1.8%. The sequencing input was peripheral blood mononuclear cells. These receptors all come from a person between 18 and 75 years old in good health.

This clone showed up many times. The read terminates 3 residues before the CDR3 end, so the remaining end is supplied by the germline J gene. V gene TRBV5-1 combines with J gene TRBJ1-4; 7 bases are a match to TRBD1. CDR3 length equals 15 residues. The trim removed 3 bases at V and 0 bases at J, leaving 2 bases unmatched. Germline values: CDR1 SGHRS, CDR2 YFSETQ. Partial CDR3 DNA: TGCGCCAGCAGCTGGGACAGCACAACTAATGAAAAA. This translates into CASSWDSTTNEK. The entire CDR3 reads CASSWDSTTNEKLFF.

This clone has ten or more counts. Coverage ceases 3 residues before the CDR3 finishes, and the germline J gene fills in the end. The rearrangement links TRBV19 to TRBJ1-1; 9 bases line up with TRBD1. CDR1 is LNHDA, CDR2 SQIVND, per germline (reference sequence). The CDR3 extends over 13 amino acids. CDR3 bases read: TGTGCCAGTAGCTGGACAGGGGACGCCGAA. Protein product: CASSWTGDAE. The CDR3, in full, reads CASSWTGDAEAFF.

This clone was detected a few times. The CDR3 extends 3 residues past the end of the read, so its final part is completed from the germline J gene. Other DNA variants within this sample encode the same CDR3. The gene calls are TRBV18 and TRBJ1-3; 7 bases map to TRBD1. The CDR3 has 15 residues. V gave up 4 bases and J gave up 4 bases; unmatched junction bases: 7. The germline V gene encodes CDR1 KGHSH and CDR2 LQKENI. The CDR3 region is CASSHDREYGNTIYF. Incomplete CDR3 DNA: TGTGCCAGCTCACATGACAGGGAATACGGAAACACC.

In its sample, this clone was seen many times. The sequenced fragment ends 3 residues before the CDR3 boundary, so the rest is inferred from the germline J gene. V and J are TRBV20-1 and TRBJ1-5; D gene uncertain. The CDR3 contains 16 residues. V was cut by 3 bases and J by 3 bases, with 18 bases left in between. Germline V CDR1 and CDR2: DFQATT, SNEGSKA (reference sequence). The part of the CDR3 DNA that was read is TGCAGTGCTAGTAACGCCGGGTTTAGTCTCAATCAGCCC. Translation gives CSASNAGFSLNQP. The whole CDR3 sequence is CSASNAGFSLNQPQHF.

This clone was detected ten times or more. The missing CDR3 end, 3 residues past where the read stops, is filled in from the germline J gene. The genes are TRBV12-3 or TRBV12-4 and TRBJ1-2; a possible D gene is TRBD1 (5 bases). This CDR3 is built from 16 residues. The CDR3 here is CASSPGARIGIWGYTF. The sequenced part of the CDR3 DNA is TGTGCCAGCAGCCCTGGGGCACGCATAGGTATCTGGGGC.

This clone has more than one count but fewer than ten. The CDR3 is CASSHGTAYNEQFF. CDR3 bases read: TGTGCCAGCAGCCACGGGACAGCCTACAATGAG. The chain is built from TRBV7-9 and TRBJ2-1, with 7 nucleotides matching TRBD1. The read terminates 3 residues ahead of where the CDR3 ends, so the germline J gene completes it. Germline V CDR1 and CDR2: SEHNR, FQNEAQ (reference sequence). This CDR3 is 14 amino acids long. J lost 2 bases, V lost 5 bases, and 3 bases had no gene match.

This clone showed up many times. Sequencing ends 3 residues short of the CDR3 end; the germline J gene provides the rest. This sample also contains other DNA sequences that code for the same CDR3. The V call is TRBV7-9, the J call TRBJ1-1, with D possibly matching TRBD1 (6 bases). This CDR3 is 13 amino acids long. Germline V gene sequence: CDR1 SEHNR, CDR2 FQNEAQ (reference sequence). Trimming left V 3 bases short and J 4 bases short, with 9 bases between. CDR3 sequence reads: CASSFGRGTEAFF. The DNA read from the CDR3 is TGTGCCAGCAGCTTCGGCAGGGGCACTGAA.

This clone came up many times. The DNA ends 3 residues before the CDR3 does, and the rest of the CDR3 is filled in from the germline J gene. The chain uses TRBV20-1 and TRBJ2-1, with D unresolved. Trimming removed 1 base from V and 3 bases from J, with 7 bases in between. Germline values: CDR1 DFQATT, CDR2 SNEGSKA (reference sequence). The CDR3 extends over 13 amino acids. The CDR3 DNA, read in part, is TGCAGTGCTAGAGTTCACAGCTACAATGAG. It translates to CSARVHSYNE. The whole CDR3 sequence reads CSARVHSYNEQFF.

Many counts were recorded for this clone. The observed sequence ends 3 residues before the CDR3 terminus, with the missing tail filled in from the germline J gene. V gene TRBV5-1 combines with J gene TRBJ1-6; D is unresolved. Germline-derived CDR1 and CDR2 are SGHRS and YFSETQ. Trimming took off 4 bases at V and 9 bases at J, with 17 bases between the two ends. The CDR3 sequence is 15 residues long. The CDR3 DNA, read in part, is TGCGCCAGCAGCCTGCTTCTATCCCGGGTTTCACCC. This sequence encodes CASSLLLSRVSP. The CDR3 in full is CASSLLLSRVSPLHF.

Comments on this clone: A read error may produce the germline difference seen at one junction end. The CDR3 end falls 3 residues outside the read, so it is completed with the germline J gene. The sample has other DNA sequences that encode this CDR3 too. The chain carries TRBV5-1 and TRBJ1-2; tentative D call: TRBD1 (6 bases). The germline gives CDR1 SGHRS, CDR2 YFSETQ. This CDR3 region has 15 residues. Partial CDR3 DNA: TGCGCCAGCAGCCCCTGGACAGATTCTAACTATGGA. Encoded protein: CASSPWTDSNYG. The full CDR3 protein is CASSPWTDSNYGYTF.

In its sample, this clone was seen many times. The sequenced fragment ends 3 residues before the CDR3 boundary, so the rest is inferred from the germline J gene. The chain links TRBV20-1 to TRBJ2-3; TRBD2 matches at 9 bases. With 0 bases clipped from V and 2 bases from J, the junction kept 12 bases outside the gene matches. This CDR3 has 18 amino acids. The germline V gene has CDR1 DFQATT and CDR2 SNEGSKA (reference sequence). CDR3 loop: CSARDIVAGGDSTDTQYF. The CDR3 bases that were read are TGCAGTGCTAGAGATATTGTCGCGGGGGGGGATTCCACAGATACG.

This clone has ten or more counts. Coverage ceases 3 residues before the CDR3 finishes, and the germline J gene fills in the end. The V and J genes are TRBV7-8 and TRBJ2-5, with 7 bases matching TRBD2. The length of the CDR3 is 15 residues. Germline V gives CDR1 SGHVS, CDR2 FQNEAQ. V shed 1 base, J shed 5 bases, and the junction held 7 bases outside the gene matches. The CDR3 reads CASSLERDYGETQYF. The DNA read from the CDR3 is TGTGCCAGCAGCTTAGAGAGGGACTACGGGGAGACC.

There are many counts of this clone. The CDR3 goes on 3 residues after the read ends, and that part is filled in from the germline J gene. The rearrangement joins TRBV12-5 to TRBJ2-1; D remains unclear. The CDR3 covers 18 residues. V was pared by 0 bases and J by 0 bases, with 15 bases between. Germline lookup yields CDR1 LGHNT and CDR2 FRNRAP. CDR3 in amino acids: CASGLVLPRFSSYNEQFF. CDR3 DNA (partial): TGTGCTAGTGGTTTGGTACTCCCCAGGTTTAGCTCCTACAATGAG.

This clone was counted a few times. One base away lies a much larger clone, so this may be a sequencing read error. The CDR3 is cut off 3 residues early in the read; its end comes from the germline J gene. Distinct nucleotide sequences in the sample also encode this CDR3. The rearrangement uses TRBV19 and TRBJ2-1, with TRBD2 matching over 7 bases. V lost 9 bases to trimming and J lost 4 bases; unmatched junction nucleotides: 15. Per the germline V gene, CDR1 is LNHDA and CDR2 is SQIVND (reference sequence). CDR3 length: 16 amino acids. The CDR3 spells CASSQSLRGVYNEQFF. The CDR3 DNA, read in part, is TGTGCCAGCAGCCAGTCCCTTCGGGGGGTATACAATGAG.

This clone has at least ten counts. Read data end 3 residues before the CDR3 end; the end is taken from the germline J gene. V and J are TRBV5-1 and TRBJ2-1, with TRBD1 identical over 9 bases. After removal of 4 bases from V and 1 base from J, the junction contained 3 bases not matched to a gene. This CDR3 has 15 residues. Germline loops: CDR1 SGHRS, CDR2 YFSETQ. The CDR3 DNA, read in part, is TGCGCCAGCAGCATCGACAGGGGGTCCTACAATGAG. This translates into CASSIDRGSYNE. The CDR3 reads in full as CASSIDRGSYNEQFF.

This clone was seen at least ten times. The CDR3 goes on 3 residues after the read ends, and that part is filled in from the germline J gene. This sequence joins TRBV19 and TRBJ2-7; TRBD1 matches at 7 bases. The CDR3 runs 14 residues. J lost 3 bases, V lost 3 bases, and 5 bases had no gene match. The germline V gene encodes CDR1 LNHDA and CDR2 SQIVND (reference sequence). The chain's CDR3 is CASSIGQEVYEQYF. CDR3 bases read: TGTGCCAGTAGTATCGGACAGGAAGTCTACGAG.

This clone was recorded at least ten times. Read data end 3 residues before the CDR3 end; the end is taken from the germline J gene. The gene calls are TRBV10-3 and TRBJ2-7; D is ambiguous. The CDR3 is 14 amino acids. Looked up from germline, CDR1 is ENHRY and CDR2 is SYGVKD. Deletions cut 2 bases from V and 4 bases from J, with 12 bases between. CDR3 amino acids: CAISEPPATYEQYF. The part of the CDR3 DNA that was read is TGTGCCATCAGTGAGCCTCCGGCGACTTACGAG.

For this clone: The read terminates 3 residues ahead of where the CDR3 ends, so the germline J gene completes it. The genes are TRBV19 and TRBJ1-3; D perhaps matches TRBD1 (5 bases). V was cut by 2 bases and J by 1 base, with 9 bases left in between. Germline V lookup: CDR1 LNHDA, CDR2 SQIVND (reference sequence). There are 15 residues in the CDR3. The CDR3 sequence is CASSITGESGNTIYF. The part of the CDR3 DNA that was read is TGTGCCAGTAGTATAACGGGGGAATCTGGAAACACC.

Remarks on this clone: The CDR3 end lies 3 residues beyond the end of the read and is filled in from the germline J gene. The rearrangement joins TRBV23-1 to TRBJ1-2; D possibly corresponds to TRBD1 (5 bases). TRBV23-1 is filed as an ORF, its function uncertain. CDR3 length equals 17 residues. The CDR3: CASSQSLGDDSTDTYTF. CDR3 DNA (partial): TGCGCCAGCAGTCAATCCCTAGGGGATGACAGCACAGATACC.

This clone was seen ten or more times. The CDR3 extends 3 residues past the end of the read, so its final part is completed from the germline J gene. V usage is TRBV7-2 and J usage is TRBJ2-1; D ambiguous. V lost 3 bases, J lost 8 bases, and 11 bases lay in between. Germline V CDR1 and CDR2: SGHTA, FQGNSA. CDR3 size: 13 residues. The CDR3: CASSLSVVYEQFF. The CDR3 bases that were read are TGTGCCAGCAGCTTGTCGGTTGTGTATGAG.

This clone has a handful of counts. The read ends 3 residues before the CDR3 terminus; that terminus is restored from the germline J gene. The rearrangement joins TRBV6-4 to TRBJ2-3; D is perhaps TRBD1 (6 bases). Germline lookup yields CDR1 MRHNA and CDR2 SNTAGT. CDR3 length: 14 residues. The chain's CDR3 is CASRTQGSQETQYF. CDR3 DNA (partial): TGTGCCAGCAGGACACAGGGCTCCCAAGAGACG.

This clone occurred many times. The CDR3 end is not reached by the read, which stops 3 residues before it; the germline J gene fills it in. The gene calls are TRBV6-2 or TRBV6-3 and TRBJ2-7, with D possibly being TRBD1 (6 bases). The germline CDR1 and CDR2 sequences are MNHEY and SVGEGT. The CDR3 contains 13 residues. The V end lost 2 bases, the J end lost 2 bases, and 7 bases lay between the germline ends. The covered CDR3 bases are TGTGCCAGCAGTTACCGGGACACCTACGAG. Protein: CASSYRDTYE. The full CDR3 is CASSYRDTYEQYF.

This clone has more than one count but fewer than ten. The read ends 3 residues shy of where the CDR3 ends; the end is completed using the germline J gene. V gene TRBV19 combines with J gene TRBJ1-1; a possible D gene is TRBD1 (5 bases). The CDR3 extends over 14 amino acids. With 2 bases removed from V and 3 bases from J, the gap between germline ends came to 10 bases. Per the germline V gene, CDR1 is LNHDA and CDR2 is SQIVND (reference sequence). Incomplete CDR3 DNA: TGTGCCAGTAGTATAAGGGGTTGGGACACTGAA. Residues: CASSIRGWDTE. The whole CDR3 sequence is CASSIRGWDTEAFF.

This clone was recorded a few times. From the germline J gene comes the end of the CDR3, since the read stops 3 residues before it. The J gene is TRBJ1-2, the V gene TRBV20-1; 10 nucleotides agree with TRBD1. CDR1 is DFQATT and CDR2 is SNEGSKA in the germline V gene (reference sequence). This CDR3 spans 17 amino acids. Incomplete CDR3 DNA: TGCAGTGCTAGTTCTACCCCGGGACAGGGGAAGGAGGGCGGC. Its translation is CSASSTPGQGKEGG. The CDR3, in full, reads CSASSTPGQGKEGGYTF.

This clone was detected only a few times. A read error may produce the germline difference seen at one junction end. The read ends 3 residues early relative to the CDR3; the germline J gene fills the gap. Other DNA sequences in this specimen translate into the identical CDR3. The chain employs TRBV7-9 and TRBJ1-3; a weak D match, TRBD1 (5 bases). The CDR3 has 14 residues. Per germline, CDR1 SEHNR and CDR2 FQNEAQ (reference sequence). The sequenced part of the CDR3 DNA is TGTGCCAGCACGGGGGGTACCTCTGGAAACACA. Residues: CASTGGTSGNT. The whole CDR3 sequence reads CASTGGTSGNTIYF.

This clone was counted ten times or more. The CDR3 is cut off 3 residues early in the read; its end comes from the germline J gene. The chain has TRBV11-2 and TRBJ2-5, with TRBD1 matching 8 bases. The trim removed 4 bases at V and 5 bases at J, leaving 9 bases unmatched. Germline V gene lookup returns CDR1 SGHAT and CDR2 FQNNGV. The CDR3 covers 15 residues. CDR3 DNA, as far as it was read: TGTGCCAGCAGCTCGGGACAGGTTTGGGAGGAGACC. It encodes CASSSGQVWEET. The whole CDR3 is CASSSGQVWEETQYF.

Concerning this clone itself: The read stops 3 residues short of the end of the CDR3; the missing end is completed from the germline J gene. The chain recombines TRBV5-1 with TRBJ2-3; no clear D. Germline CDR1 and CDR2: SGHRS and YFSETQ. V gave up 0 bases and J gave up 0 bases, with 5 bases separating them. The CDR3 totals 14 residues. The CDR3 here is CASSLGSSTDTQYF. Partial CDR3 DNA: TGCGCCAGCAGCTTGGGTTCTAGCACAGATACG.

In this sample, this clone turned up many times. The observed sequence ends 3 residues before the CDR3 terminus, with the missing tail filled in from the germline J gene. The same CDR3 arises from other DNA sequences in this sample as well. V usage is TRBV7-2 and J usage is TRBJ1-3, with 7 bases aligning to TRBD1. This CDR3 comprises 14 residues. Trimming took 3 bases from V and 3 from J; bases not matched to a gene: 2. CDR1 and CDR2 from the germline V gene are SGHTA and FQGNSA. CDR3 sequence: CASSFTGVGNTIYF. The CDR3 bases that were read are TGTGCCAGCAGCTTCACAGGGGTTGGAAACACC.